Each of the 22 T cell receptor beta chains below was sequenced from the same sample in a study of blood T cell repertoires in COVID-19 (dated by TCRdb to 2020 to 2022). Library creation used the immunoSEQ multiplex PCR assay. Drawn from immuneACCESS, this table holds only the in-frame rearrangements with V and J called that TCRdb kept. Clones are partly lost; checked studies trace under half to an unresolved V gene and leave the rest unexplained. Across this sample there are around 67,000 clones, with approximately 86% seen only once. The ten largest clones represent around 2% of the sample. What was sequenced was peripheral blood. The receptor source for this set is a woman of 80 years or more with active or convalescent COVID-19.

This chain links TRBV6-5 with TRBJ1-3, with D maybe TRBD1 (5 bases). CDR3 size: 11 residues. Germline CDR1 reads MNHEY; CDR2 reads SVGAGI. Trimming removed 4 bases from V and 9 bases from J, with 7 bases in between. The CDR3 here is CASSLQGTIYF. CDR3 nucleotides: TGTGCCAGCAGTTTGCAGGGCACCATATATTTT.

The V gene is TRBV5-1, the J gene TRBJ2-1; TRBD2 matches at 10 bases. The CDR3 has 15 residues. J was trimmed by 5 bases and V by 0 bases; bases with no gene match: 2. Germline V CDR1 and CDR2: SGHRS, YFSETQ. The CDR3 DNA is TGCGCCAGCAGCTTGGACGGACTAGCGGACAATGAGCAGTTCTTC. This encodes CASSLDGLADNEQFF.

The chain links TRBV5-6 to TRBJ2-3, with 10 bases matching TRBD1. Germline assignment: CDR1 SGHDT and CDR2 YYEEEE. The V segment lost 2 bases and the J segment 5 bases; nucleotides outside the gene matches: 5. The CDR3 loop spans 15 amino acids. CDR3 nucleotide sequence: TGTGCCAGCAGCTTAGCGGGACAGGGGAGAGATACGCAGTATTTT. Protein sequence: CASSLAGQGRDTQYF. Full variable domain (outside the CDR3, taken from reference TRBV5-6 and TRBJ2-3): DAGVTQSPTHLIKTRGQQVTLRCSPKSGHDTVSWYQQALGQGPQFIFQYYEEEERQRGNFPDRFSGHQFPNYSSELNVNALLLGDSALYLCASSLAGQGRDTQYFGPGTRLTVL.

V is TRBV6-1 and J is TRBJ2-2, with D unclear. V lost 2 bases, J lost 3 bases, and 10 bases lay in between. Germline loops: CDR1 MNHNS, CDR2 SASEGT. The CDR3 has 15 residues. The CDR3 nucleotides read TGTGCCAGCAGTGAATATTCGTCTGACACCGGGGAGCTGTTTTTT. Its translation is CASSEYSSDTGELFF.

CDR3 nucleotides: TGTGCCAGCAGTGAAGGGGGAGGGACAGGCTATGGCTACACCTTC. Translating gives CASSEGGGTGYGYTF. V is TRBV6-1 and J is TRBJ1-2, with 8 positions matching TRBD1. The length of the CDR3 is 15 residues. Germline V CDR1 and CDR2: MNHNS, SASEGT. V lost 1 base and J lost 4; bases outside the gene matches: 5.

The chain couples TRBV6-5 to TRBJ1-3; D unresolved. The CDR3 sequence is 12 residues long. V was pared by 4 bases and J by 10 bases, with 11 bases between. Germline CDR1 and CDR2: MNHEY and SVGAGI. For the CDR3, the DNA is TGTGCCAGCAGTTCTTTAGGAGGGACCATATATTTT. Translating gives CASSSLGGTIYF.

The genes are TRBV2 and TRBJ2-7, with D tentatively TRBD2 (7 bases). Germline values: CDR1 SNHLY, CDR2 FYNNEI. The CDR3 covers 15 residues. V dropped 0 bases and J dropped 6 bases, with 15 bases sitting between them. This CDR3 is CASSEALRGAGEQYF. The CDR3 region has the DNA TGTGCCAGCAGTGAAGCGCTTCGGGGGGCCGGCGAGCAGTACTTC.

The chain combines TRBV5-4 with TRBJ1-6, with 9 nucleotides matching TRBD1. This CDR3 is 15 amino acids long. After removal of 3 bases from V and 8 bases from J, the junction contained 6 bases not matched to a gene. CDR1 and CDR2 (germline): SGHNT, YYREEE (reference sequence). The CDR3 reads CASSYFDRGDSPLHF. CDR3 sequence (DNA): TGTGCCAGCAGCTATTTCGACAGGGGGGATTCACCCCTCCACTTT.

The chain joins TRBV5-4 to TRBJ2-2; 8 bases are a match to TRBD2. Germline values: CDR1 SGHNT, CDR2 YYREEE (reference sequence). This CDR3 is built from 15 residues. Trimming at V came to 3 bases and at J to 2 bases, leaving 3 bases not matched to a gene. The CDR3 sequence is CASSSSGGNTGELFF. DNA for the CDR3: TGTGCCAGCAGCTCGAGCGGGGGAAACACCGGGGAGCTGTTTTTT.

The rearrangement joins TRBV7-3 to TRBJ2-1; 7 positions agree with TRBD2. This CDR3 contains 15 residues. Unmatched junction bases numbered 17, after V lost 6 bases and J lost 12 bases. The germline CDR1 and CDR2 sequences are SGHTA and FQGTGA. For the CDR3, the DNA is TGTGCCAGCAGACTAAGCCCGGGAGGCCAACGCTCGCAGTTCTTC. Translated: CASRLSPGGQRSQFF.

The CDR3 nucleotides read TGTGCCAGCAGTCTTAGACTAGTTACTAGCACAGATACGCAGTATTTT. Amino acid sequence: CASSLRLVTSTDTQYF. The V call is TRBV6-2 or TRBV6-3, the J call TRBJ2-3; possible D gene TRBD2, 6 bases. Germline V gene data show CDR1 as MNHEY and CDR2 as SVGEGT. This CDR3 spans 16 amino acids. Trimming stripped 5 bases from V and 0 bases from J, with 15 bases between.

This chain joins TRBV19 and TRBJ2-5; D not resolved. CDR3 length equals 13 residues. Germline assignment: CDR1 LNHDA and CDR2 SQIVND (reference sequence). Trimming shortened V by 5 bases and J by 2 bases, and 9 bases separated the two germline ends. The CDR3 spells CASSDLQQETQYF. CDR3 nucleotide sequence: TGTGCCAGTAGTGATCTGCAGCAAGAGACCCAGTACTTC.

In this sample, this clone turned up once. V is TRBV6-4 and J is TRBJ1-2; D is possibly TRBD1 (5 bases). The CDR3 is 14 amino acids. V was trimmed by 6 bases and J by 2 bases, leaving 13 bases between them. CDR1 and CDR2 from the germline V gene are MRHNA and SNTAGT. CDR3: CASRKFPGNYGYTF. CDR3 bases: TGTGCCAGCAGAAAATTTCCAGGGAACTATGGCTACACCTTC.

The chain is built from TRBV5-4 and TRBJ2-1; 9 nucleotides agree with TRBD2. CDR3 size: 15 residues. The ends lost 5 bases at V and 4 bases at J; junction bases unmatched: 7. Germline V gene lookup returns CDR1 SGHNT and CDR2 YYREEE (reference sequence). The CDR3, as DNA: TGTGCCAGCAGGGTGGCGGGAGGGCCTTACAATGAGCAGTTCTTC. Its protein product is CASRVAGGPYNEQFF.

A few counts support this clone. This chain's CDR3 is CASSPGPRGTNEKLFF. CDR3 sequence (DNA): TGTGCCAGCAGCCCCGGGCCCAGGGGCACTAATGAAAAACTGTTTTTT. The chain uses TRBV16 and TRBJ1-4; D may be TRBD1 (6 bases). Germline V gene sequence: CDR1 KGHSY, CDR2 FQNENV. The V gene lost 4 bases and the J gene lost 2 bases, with 14 bases spanning the gap. The CDR3 has 16 residues.

V is TRBV3-1 (or the pseudogene TRBV3-2) and J is TRBJ1-2, with 8 bases lining up with TRBD1. J gave up 7 bases and V 3 bases, and 4 bases lay outside the gene matches. The V gene's germline CDR1 is LGHDT and CDR2 YNNKEL (reference sequence). The length of the CDR3 is 13 residues. The CDR3 loop is CASSQDRELGYTF. DNA of the CDR3: TGTGCCAGCAGCCAGGACAGGGAGCTTGGCTACACCTTC.

V gene TRBV11-2 combines with J gene TRBJ1-1; 7 positions agree with TRBD1. The germline gives CDR1 SGHAT, CDR2 FQNNGV. The V and J ends lost 7 bases and 10 bases, in that order; junction bases with no gene match: 9. This CDR3 has 12 amino acids. This CDR3 reads CASTQQGSRAFF. Here the CDR3 DNA reads TGTGCCAGCACCCAACAGGGGAGTCGAGCTTTCTTT.

The chain links TRBV5-1 to TRBJ2-3, with 10 bases fitting TRBD1. Germline CDR1 and CDR2: SGHRS and YFSETQ. Trimming removed 4 bases from V and 6 bases from J; junction bases left unmatched: 8. The CDR3 loop spans 15 amino acids. Here the CDR3 DNA reads TGCGCCAGCAGCCGGGAGTGGGACAGGGGCGATACGCAGTATTTT. It specifies CASSREWDRGDTQYF.

The chain is built from TRBV25-1 and TRBJ2-3; D possibly corresponds to TRBD1 (5 bases). Germline CDR1 MGHDK, CDR2 SYGVNS. This CDR3 has 14 residues. Trimming left V 1 base short and J 3 bases short, with 8 bases between. CDR3 bases: TGTGCCAGCAGTGAATCTAAGGGGACAGATACGCAGTATTTT. Amino acids: CASSESKGTDTQYF.

The chain carries TRBV3-1 (or the pseudogene TRBV3-2) and TRBJ2-3, with D perhaps TRBD2 (5 bases). V shed 2 bases and J shed 3 bases, with 15 bases lying between them. Germline values: CDR1 LGHDT, CDR2 YNNKEL (reference sequence). CDR3 length: 16 amino acids. The CDR3 region is CASSQWAEAPTDTQYF. CDR3 bases: TGTGCCAGCAGCCAATGGGCGGAGGCCCCAACAGATACGCAGTATTTT.

A few counts support this clone. The CDR3 reads CASSLKRSDTQYF. The DNA for the CDR3 is TGTGCCAGCAGTCTTAAGAGGTCAGATACGCAGTATTTT. The chain is built from TRBV27 and TRBJ2-3; no definite D call. Trimming shortened V by 5 bases and J by 4 bases, and 10 bases separated the two germline ends. Germline CDR1 reads MNHEY; CDR2 reads SMNVEV (reference sequence). CDR3 length: 13 amino acids.

V and J are TRBV19 and TRBJ2-5, with a possible D match to TRBD2 (7 bases). The CDR3 totals 14 residues. V was clipped by 3 bases and J by 3 bases, with 11 bases between them. The germline V gene has CDR1 LNHDA and CDR2 SQIVND (reference sequence). The CDR3 coding sequence is TGTGCCAGTAGTATCGCGGGGGCTAAAGAGACCCAGTACTTC. It specifies CASSIAGAKETQYF.